Below are 25 T cell receptor beta chains sequenced from a single sample in a study of blood T cell repertoires in COVID-19. Clones were read by immunoSEQ multiplex PCR, and TCRdb kept only the in-frame ones, dropping some. The table has some 90,000 clones, 75% to 90% seen once. Sequencing was performed on peripheral blood. These TCRs come from an elderly woman with acute or convalescent COVID-19.

The rearrangement joins TRBV6-5 to TRBJ2-3; TRBD2 matches 9 bases. The V gene end was trimmed by 0 bases and the J gene end by 4 bases; junction bases not matched to a gene: 5. The CDR3 contains 16 residues. Germline-derived CDR1 and CDR2 are MNHEY and SVGAGI. The CDR3 region has the DNA TGTGCCAGCAGTTACTCGATGAGCGGGGGGCCAGATACGCAGTATTTT. It codes for CASSYSMSGGPDTQYF.

The chain links TRBV5-1 to TRBJ2-1; D perhaps matches TRBD2 (6 bases). The CDR3 runs 17 residues. Trimming removed 3 bases at V and 8 bases at J, with 24 bases between. Germline V gene lookup returns CDR1 SGHRS and CDR2 YFSETQ. In DNA, the CDR3 is TGCGCCAGCAGCTCGCTGGGTCGCGGGGCGGGTTTAGATGAGCAGTTCTTC. Amino acid sequence: CASSSLGRGAGLDEQFF.

The chain has TRBV2 and TRBJ1-1, with 8 bases aligning to TRBD1. Germline CDR1 and CDR2: SNHLY and FYNNEI. The J segment lost 4 bases and the V segment lost 4 bases, leaving 2 bases of the junction unmatched. The CDR3 is made up of 13 amino acids. In DNA form, the CDR3 reads TGTGCCAGCAGTGGACAGGGGTTCACTGAAGCTTTCTTT. It specifies CASSGQGFTEAFF.

DNA for the CDR3: TGTGCCAGCAGCTTACTAGCGGGGGGCACCCTGGGTAAAAACATTCAGTACTTC. This translates into CASSLLAGGTLGKNIQYF. This sequence joins TRBV7-8 and TRBJ2-4, with 11 bases matching TRBD2. Germline V lookup: CDR1 SGHVS, CDR2 FQNEAQ. Losses at the gene ends were 2 bases for V and 4 bases for J; bases not matched to a gene: 10. The CDR3 totals 18 residues.

The rearrangement links TRBV6-5 to TRBJ2-1, with 14 bases matching TRBD2. V lost 0 bases and J lost 10; bases outside the gene matches: 5. This CDR3 spans 16 amino acids. The germline V gene encodes CDR1 MNHEY and CDR2 SVGAGI. As DNA, the CDR3 is TGTGCCAGCAGTTACTCGGGGACTAGCGGGGGTGGGGAGCAGTTCTTC. The encoded protein is CASSYSGTSGGGEQFF.

The V call is TRBV10-3, the J call TRBJ1-6; tentative D call: TRBD1 (5 bases). The germline V gene has CDR1 ENHRY and CDR2 SYGVKD. The CDR3 spans 16 residues. V was clipped by 4 bases and J by 4 bases, with 14 bases between them. CDR3 amino acids: CAISASTETYNSPLHF. As DNA, the CDR3 is TGTGCCATCAGTGCCTCGACAGAGACTTATAATTCACCCCTCCACTTT.

The CDR3 coding sequence is TGTGCCAGCAGCCCGGACTCTACGGCCCACGAGCAGTACTTC. Its protein product is CASSPDSTAHEQYF. J is TRBJ2-7 and V is TRBV7-2; perhaps TRBD2 as D (5 bases). Germline V lookup: CDR1 SGHTA, CDR2 FQGNSA. V was pared by 5 bases and J by 5 bases, with 16 bases between. CDR3 length: 14 residues.

This clone turned up a few times. This chain uses TRBV28 with TRBJ2-7; tentative D call: TRBD2 (5 bases). The CDR3 covers 15 residues. In germline, CDR1 is MDHEN, CDR2 SYDVKM. The V and J ends lost 8 bases and 4 bases respectively, with 21 bases between them. The CDR3 nucleotides are TGTGCCAGCGGAGTTAGAGGGATCCCACGGTACGAGCAGTACTTC. Residues: CASGVRGIPRYEQYF.

The chain links TRBV5-1 to TRBJ1-4; 9 bases are shared with TRBD1. This CDR3 has 15 amino acids. Germline assignment: CDR1 SGHRS and CDR2 YFSETQ. V trimming: 2 bases; J trimming: 8 bases; junction bases outside the gene matches: 7. The CDR3 loop is CASSLWTGVGEKLFF. CDR3 coding DNA: TGCGCCAGCAGCTTATGGACAGGGGTGGGAGAAAAACTGTTTTTT.

The chain is built from TRBV5-1 and TRBJ2-1, with a possible D match to TRBD2 (6 bases). Germline V gives CDR1 SGHRS, CDR2 YFSETQ. Deletions cut 0 bases from V and 3 bases from J, with 13 bases between. The CDR3 consists of 16 residues. CDR3 sequence: CASSLGGIADYNEQFF. The CDR3 nucleotides read TGCGCCAGCAGCTTGGGGGGGATAGCGGACTACAATGAGCAGTTCTTC.

V gene TRBV7-9 combines with J gene TRBJ1-5; 9 positions agree with TRBD1. The CDR3 contains 17 residues. CDR1 and CDR2 from the germline V gene are SEHNR and FQNEAQ (reference sequence). V shed 5 bases, J shed 3 bases, and the junction held 11 bases outside the gene matches. In nucleotides, the CDR3 is TGTGCCAGCAGCCCGGGGGGGGGACAGGGATACAATCAGCCCCAGCATTTT. It codes for CASSPGGGQGYNQPQHF.

This clone was found once. This chain uses TRBV13 with TRBJ2-1; 9 bases line up with TRBD1. There are 15 residues in the CDR3. Germline CDR1 and CDR2: PRHDT and FYEKMQ (reference sequence). Trimming took 7 bases from V and 4 from J; bases not matched to a gene: 8. CDR3 amino acids: CASNYRDRAYNEQFF. Written as DNA, the CDR3 is TGTGCCAGCAACTACCGGGACAGGGCGTACAATGAGCAGTTCTTC.

The rearrangement uses TRBV5-1 and TRBJ2-2; 9 nucleotides match TRBD2. The V and J ends lost 4 bases and 6 bases, in that order; junction bases with no gene match: 13. This CDR3 is built from 17 residues. Germline values: CDR1 SGHRS, CDR2 YFSETQ. CDR3 sequence: CASSIISGGYRAGELFF. The CDR3 coding sequence is TGCGCCAGCAGCATTATTAGCGGGGGCTATCGGGCCGGGGAGCTGTTTTTT. Full variable domain (rest looked up from reference TRBV5-1 and TRBJ2-2): KAGVTQTPRYLIKTRGQQVTLSCSPISGHRSVSWYQQTPGQGLQFLFEYFSETQRNKGNFPGRFSGRQFSNSRSEMNVSTLELGDSALYLCASSIISGGYRAGELFFGEGSRLTVL.

The chain couples TRBV2 to TRBJ1-5, with TRBD1 matching over 8 bases. Per germline, CDR1 SNHLY and CDR2 FYNNEI. The CDR3 is 16 amino acids. Trimming removed 7 bases from V and 6 bases from J; junction bases left unmatched: 14. The CDR3 loop is CASTGGQAVYFQPQHF. CDR3 bases: TGTGCCAGCACCGGGGGACAGGCGGTATATTTTCAGCCCCAGCATTTT.

The chain employs TRBV3-1 (or the pseudogene TRBV3-2) and TRBJ1-2; D perhaps matches TRBD1 (5 bases). Between the trimmed V and J ends, which lost 7 bases and 1 base, there was a span of 10 bases. CDR3 size: 13 residues. Germline V gene lookup returns CDR1 LGHDT and CDR2 YNNKEL (reference sequence). The CDR3 DNA reads as TGTGCCAGCAAGGGGCAGATTAACTATGGCTACACCTTC. Protein: CASKGQINYGYTF.

The chain combines TRBV7-3 with TRBJ2-7; 7 bases match TRBD2. CDR1 and CDR2 (germline): SGHTA, FQGTGA. This CDR3 comprises 14 residues. V lost 5 bases to trimming and J lost 0 bases; unmatched junction nucleotides: 4. As DNA, the CDR3 is TGTGCCAGCAGCGTGGGGGGGAACTCCTACGAGCAGTACTTC. Its translation is CASSVGGNSYEQYF.

This CDR3 is CASSELHRSVLYSNQPQHF. The CDR3 bases are TGTGCCAGCAGTGAACTCCATCGGTCCGTTCTTTATAGCAATCAGCCCCAGCATTTT. This rearrangement joins TRBV2 to TRBJ1-5; D remains ambiguous. This CDR3 has 19 residues. The germline V gene encodes CDR1 SNHLY and CDR2 FYNNEI. Trimming removed 2 bases from V and 0 bases from J, with 20 bases in between.

The rearrangement links TRBV7-2 to TRBJ2-7, with a tentative D call TRBD1 (6 bases). Deletions cut 3 bases from V and 3 bases from J, with 12 bases between. Germline V gives CDR1 SGHTA, CDR2 FQGNSA. This CDR3 has 14 amino acids. CDR3 sequence (DNA): TGTGCCAGCAGCTTCCAGAGGGGGAGCTACGAGCAGTACTTC. Protein product: CASSFQRGSYEQYF.

The chain is built from TRBV5-1 and TRBJ1-6; a weak D match, TRBD1 (5 bases). V lost 0 bases and J lost 16, with 17 bases in between. Germline V gene data show CDR1 as SGHRS and CDR2 as YFSETQ. The CDR3 extends over 14 amino acids. The CDR3 DNA reads TGCGCCAGCAGCTTGGTGGGGATTGAGGACAAACTCCACTTT. It specifies CASSLVGIEDKLHF.

The CDR3 sequence: CASHRTANTEAFF. In nucleotides, the CDR3 is TGTGCCAGCCACCGGACAGCCAACACTGAAGCTTTCTTT. The gene calls are TRBV18 and TRBJ1-1, with D tentatively TRBD1 (6 bases). The CDR3 has 13 residues. V shed 8 bases and J shed 2 bases, with 12 bases lying between them. Per germline, CDR1 KGHSH and CDR2 LQKENI.

The chain recombines TRBV4-1 with TRBJ2-1, with TRBD1 as a possible D gene (6 bases). The germline V and J ends were trimmed by 4 bases and 1 base, with 20 bases remaining between them. CDR1 and CDR2 from the germline V gene are MGHRA and YSYEKL. The CDR3 is 18 residues long. The CDR3 is CASSLKIGAQGSYNEQFF. The CDR3 DNA follows: TGCGCCAGCAGCCTCAAGATTGGCGCACAGGGATCCTACAATGAGCAGTTCTTC.

The chain has TRBV10-3 and TRBJ1-1, with TRBD1 as a possible D gene (5 bases). Trimming removed 3 bases at V and 1 base at J, with 6 bases between. This CDR3 is built from 13 residues. Germline V gene lookup returns CDR1 ENHRY and CDR2 SYGVKD. The CDR3 loop is CAISDRGNTEAFF. The CDR3 DNA reads as TGTGCCATCAGTGATAGGGGGAACACTGAAGCTTTCTTT.

The chain has TRBV28 and TRBJ2-2, with 10 bases aligning to TRBD2. The CDR3 totals 16 residues. After removal of 2 bases from V and 3 bases from J, the junction contained 3 bases not matched to a gene. Germline assignment: CDR1 MDHEN and CDR2 SYDVKM. The CDR3 region is CASSLTSGVYTGELFF. The CDR3 DNA reads TGTGCCAGCAGTTTAACTAGCGGGGTGTACACCGGGGAGCTGTTTTTT.

This rearrangement joins TRBV4-2 to TRBJ1-1; D may be TRBD1 (6 bases). V lost 4 bases, J lost 0 bases, and 12 bases lay in between. The CDR3 covers 15 residues. Germline V lookup: CDR1 LGHNA, CDR2 YNFKEQ. The CDR3 DNA sequence: TGTGCCAGCAGCCCAGGGGCCAACTTGAACACTGAAGCTTTCTTT. It encodes CASSPGANLNTEAFF.

This chain links TRBV10-3 with TRBJ1-5; D perhaps matches TRBD1 (5 bases). The CDR3 is 13 residues long. Germline CDR1 is ENHRY and CDR2 is SYGVKD. With 6 bases removed from V and 4 bases from J, the gap between germline ends came to 10 bases. The CDR3 DNA reads TGTGCCATCAGGGGGACTTCGAATCAGCCCCAGCATTTT. Protein product: CAIRGTSNQPQHF.